The entry that follows covers one T cell receptor (beta chain) sequence. The antigen remains undetermined. These data are taken from a study of blood T cells in healthy people across ages. General study findings and limits: Because donor CMV status was unknown, expanded clonotype changes were possibly confounded.

Combining a sample-barcoded 5' primer with a J-beta primer mix, a second PCR ran for roughly 7 to 11 cycles. Every sample gave at least 3 million paired-end reads containing CDR3. In TCRdb, the 5' RACE reads were re-called with MiXCR into one record per CDR3 protein. The repertoire holds approximately 1,100,000 distinct CDR3 sequences, 35% to 55% seen once, with approximately 17% in the top ten. Staff drew approximately 9.7 milliliters of peripheral blood from each donor. The study isolated at least 7 million PBMCs from each sample. The receptor's source is a woman in her sixties in good health. The sequenced sample consisted of blood.

CDR3 loop: CATSLERGRYNEQFF. The CDR3 DNA sequence: TGTGCCACCAGCCTTGAGCGGGGGAGATACAATGAGCAGTTCTTC. The rearrangement joins TRBV15 to TRBJ2-1; 8 bases fit TRBD2. V trimming: 5 bases; J trimming: 4 bases; junction bases outside the gene matches: 7. This CDR3 is 15 amino acids long. The germline V gene encodes CDR1 LNHNV and CDR2 YYDKDF (reference sequence).